This is a list of T cell receptor beta chains from one sample in a study of blood T cells in healthy people across ages. TCRdb re-called the 5' RACE reads through MiXCR, storing one row per CDR3 protein. The table records under 1,000,000 distinct CDR3 sequences, around 34% of them present only once. What was sequenced was blood. Receptors originate from a young man in good health. Each CDR3 is given without its conserved first and last residue.

TRBV15,15,ATSRARQGPTQETQY
TRBV6-1,12,ASSEHQGAGGYT
TRBV5-1,11,ASSLVVVEEQF
TRBV6-2/TRBV6-3,9,ASIGQGRYT
TRBV20-1,12,SAWTASVNSPLH
TRBV27,10,ASSQLGSGYT
TRBV20-1,12,SAREPDRRYGYT
TRBV7-8,12,ASSFGTVNSPLH
TRBV12-3/TRBV12-4,11,ASSNLSNTEAF
TRBV5-5,17,ASSLKTVRSSYRDNEQF
TRBV9,13,ASTVGPNSNQPQH
TRBV6-5,14,ASTLGKGDSGNTIY
TRBV12-3/TRBV12-4,12,ASGLGLSNQPQH
TRBV20-1,12,SARDARGLYGYT
TRBV20-1,13,SARDGGGSYNEQY
TRBV9,12,ASSPDSPTDTQY
TRBV4-3,14,ASSPTSGSSTDTQY
TRBV7-9,10,ASSPKQGGYT
TRBV2,13,ASSTGLTGNSPLH
TRBV5-1,14,ASSLGGAHAKNIQY
TRBV13,13,ASSRIQGPNDGHT
TRBV6-6,14,ASNQPRGGRQETQY
TRBV28,12,ASRPVRTYNEQF
TRBV12-3/TRBV12-4,11,ASSVGGKAEAF
TRBV2,11,ASAGTAYNEQF
TRBV7-2,13,ASSRRTNVEDEQF
TRBV21-1,15,ASSKEGTGDAYETQY